The T cell receptor beta chain under discussion was sequenced for a study of molecular identifiers for immune sequencing clone quantification. This clonotype was seen ten or more times. V shed 3 bases, J shed 6 bases, and the junction held 7 bases outside the gene matches. The CDR3 totals 13 residues. In germline, CDR1 is DFQATT, CDR2 SNEGSKA (reference sequence). It was with previously described methods and listed TCR primers that bulk TCR libraries were made. TCRdb reanalysed the PCR reads using MiXCR and keeps one entry per CDR3 protein. The top ten hold 0.85% to 0.9% of the sample, which has about 640,000 distinct CDR3 sequences, about 20% seen once. The authors gated naive CD8 T cells as CD8+CD4-CCR7+CD45RA+ for sorting.

The chain joins TRBV20-1 to TRBJ2-7, with TRBD1 matching 8 bases. The clonotype was recovered from a human donor in good health. Some libraries in this study had Jurkat cell RNA spiked in. What was sequenced was naive CD8+ T cells from blood, with Jurkat cell RNA spiked in. Subset described: FACS-sorted CD8+CD4-CCR7+CD45RA+ naive T cells. CDR3 loop: CSASRDRPGEQYF. The CDR3 DNA reads as TGCAGTGCTAGCAGGGACAGGCCCGGCGAGCAGTACTTC.